A single sample gave rise to the 8 T cell receptor beta chains below, sequenced in a study of CD8+ T cells in alopecia areata. cDNA prepared by RNA extraction and subsequent reverse transcription served as the template for sequencing. Measured with immunoSEQ multiplex PCR; TCRdb has only the in-frame clones, and not every one. The sample yields 150,000 to 200,000 clones, about three fifths seen once. Regarding treatment: oral pan-JAK inhibitor, 5-10 mg twice daily. Sequenced material: CD4+ T cells sorted from blood, taken at week 4, from a patient treated with tofacitinib. Every receptor here comes from a human donor with alopecia areata.

This sequence joins TRBV5-1 and TRBJ2-1; D possibly corresponds to TRBD1 (5 bases). CDR3 length: 14 residues. Germline V gene data show CDR1 as SGHRS and CDR2 as YFSETQ. V was pared by 0 bases and J by 6 bases, with 10 bases between. CDR3 DNA: TGCGCCAGCAGCTTGGAACAGGCGAGCAATGAGCAGTTCTTC. It yields the protein CASSLEQASNEQFF.

This clone has a handful of counts. The chain links TRBV4-1 to TRBJ1-5; the match to TRBD1 covers 8 bases. Per germline, CDR1 MGHRA and CDR2 YSYEKL. With V trimmed by 1 base and J by 7 bases, 3 bases remained unmatched. The length of the CDR3 is 14 residues. For the CDR3, the DNA is TGCGCCAGCAGCCAAGTCGACAGGGGACAGCCCCAGCATTTT. Translated, it gives CASSQVDRGQPQHF.

V gene TRBV30 combines with J gene TRBJ2-3, with 7 bases that match TRBD2. The germline CDR1 and CDR2 sequences are GTSNPN and SVGIG (reference sequence). V gave up 6 bases and J gave up 3 bases; unmatched junction bases: 9. This CDR3 has 14 residues. The CDR3 coding sequence is TGTGCCTGCGTCCGGGGGGAAGGAACAGATACGCAGTATTTT. It translates to CACVRGEGTDTQYF.

The chain employs TRBV6-5 and TRBJ2-1; weak D call: TRBD2 (5 bases). Trimming took 2 bases from V and 4 from J, leaving 6 bases between them. The germline CDR1 and CDR2 sequences are MNHEY and SVGAGI. The CDR3 contains 13 residues. CDR3 in amino acids: CASSYGRYNEQFF. The CDR3 DNA sequence: TGTGCCAGCAGTTACGGGAGATACAATGAGCAGTTCTTC.

The chain combines TRBV5-1 with TRBJ2-7, with a tentative D call TRBD2 (5 bases). CDR1 SGHRS and CDR2 YFSETQ come from the germline V gene. The CDR3 sequence is 14 residues long. V lost 4 bases, J lost 4 bases, and 15 bases lay in between. CDR3 residues: CASSANGRGYEQYF. The CDR3 DNA is TGCGCCAGCAGCGCCAATGGTCGGGGATACGAGCAGTACTTC.

This clone was seen more than once but under ten times. The CDR3 bases are TGTGCCAGCTCATCCTCCACAAGGGGGGTTTACGAGCAGTACTTC. Translation: CASSSSTRGVYEQYF. The chain employs TRBV18 and TRBJ2-7, with D perhaps given as TRBD1 or TRBD2 (6 bases each). With 5 bases removed from V and 4 bases from J, the gap between germline ends came to 18 bases. Germline V CDR1 and CDR2: KGHSH, LQKENI. This CDR3 region has 15 residues.

This clone appeared a few times. The chain recombines TRBV29-1 with TRBJ2-3; 7 bases fit TRBD2. The CDR3 is made up of 15 amino acids. The germline CDR1 and CDR2 sequences are SQVTM and ANQGSEA. The junction had 11 bases not matched to a gene; V was cut back by 3 bases and J by 5 bases. The CDR3 DNA sequence: TGCAGCGTTGATGGGACGAGCGGGGCAATAGATACGCAGTATTTT. Its protein product is CSVDGTSGAIDTQYF.

This clone was seen more than once but under ten times. The V gene is TRBV23-1, the J gene TRBJ2-1; D may be TRBD1 (6 bases). TRBV23-1 belongs to the ORF category, with a function that is uncertain. V was pared by 3 bases and J by 5 bases, with 8 bases between. This CDR3 contains 13 residues. For the CDR3, the DNA is TGCGCCAGCAGTCATAGGACAGACAATGAGCAGTTCTTC. Its protein is CASSHRTDNEQFF.